Shown below are 25 T cell receptor beta chains from a single sample sequenced in a study of blood T cell repertoires in COVID-19. Sequenced by immunoSEQ multiplex PCR; TCRdb stores in-frame clones only, minus some. The data show fewer than 70,000 clones, over 60% seen once. Sequencing used peripheral blood. Receptors were obtained from a man younger than 45 with COVID-19, enrolled during active disease.

The chain uses TRBV20-1 and TRBJ2-2, with 8 positions matching TRBD2. From germline, CDR1 is DFQATT and CDR2 SNEGSKA (reference sequence). The V and J ends lost 3 bases and 3 bases, in that order; junction bases with no gene match: 6. CDR3 length: 15 amino acids. The CDR3 reads CSASPGAGDTGELFF. CDR3 coding DNA: TGCAGTGCTAGTCCGGGAGCGGGAGACACCGGGGAGCTGTTTTTT.

The chain links TRBV5-1 to TRBJ2-5; the match to TRBD2 covers 10 bases. CDR1 and CDR2 (germline): SGHRS, YFSETQ. V trimming: 2 bases; J trimming: 4 bases; junction bases outside the gene matches: 2. This CDR3 is 14 amino acids long. The CDR3 region has the DNA TGCGCCAGCAGCTTCCGACTAGCGGGAGAGACCCAGTACTTC. Translated, it gives CASSFRLAGETQYF. Full variable domain (rest looked up from reference TRBV5-1 and TRBJ2-5): KAGVTQTPRYLIKTRGQQVTLSCSPISGHRSVSWYQQTPGQGLQFLFEYFSETQRNKGNFPGRFSGRQFSNSRSEMNVSTLELGDSALYLCASSFRLAGETQYFGPGTRLLVL.

The gene calls are TRBV14 and TRBJ1-2, with 10 bases matching TRBD1. The CDR3 sequence is 15 residues long. V was clipped by 5 bases and J by 8 bases; unmatched bases: 11. The germline CDR1 and CDR2 sequences are SGHDN and FVKESK. The CDR3 loop is CASSGGGTGVRGYTF. CDR3 nucleotides: TGTGCCAGCAGCGGAGGTGGGACAGGGGTACGAGGCTACACCTTC.

The genes are TRBV11-3 and TRBJ2-2, with 7 bases that match TRBD1. From germline, CDR1 is SGHNT and CDR2 YENEEA. The CDR3 covers 13 residues. The junction had 3 bases not matched to a gene; V was cut back by 9 bases and J by 2 bases. For the CDR3, the DNA is TGTGCCAGTCGGGACAGTAACACCGGGGAGCTGTTTTTT. It is translated as CASRDSNTGELFF. The full variable domain, in which reference TRBV11-3 and TRBJ2-2 provide the parts outside the CDR3, is EAGVVQSPRYKIIEKKQPVAFWCNPISGHNTLYWYLQNLGQGPELLIRYENEEAVDDSQLPKDRFSAERLKGVDSTLKIQPAELGDSAVYLCASRDSNTGELFFGEGSRLTVL.

This clone was observed once. V usage is TRBV19 and J usage is TRBJ2-5; a weak D match, TRBD1 (6 bases). The CDR3 is made up of 15 amino acids. Germline CDR1 and CDR2: LNHDA and SQIVND (reference sequence). Deletions cut 4 bases from V and 3 bases from J, with 15 bases between. The CDR3 DNA sequence: TGTGCCAGTAGTACGGCCTCGAACAGGGAAGAGACCCAGTACTTC. It translates to CASSTASNREETQYF.

In its sample, this clone was seen a few times. Here the CDR3 reads CASSAGSQEPDTQYF. In nucleotides, the CDR3 is TGTGCCAGCAGTGCTGGGAGCCAGGAGCCAGATACGCAGTATTTT. The chain recombines TRBV6-4 with TRBJ2-3, with a possible D match to TRBD2 (5 bases). Germline CDR1 and CDR2: MRHNA and SNTAGT. V lost 4 bases, J lost 4 bases, and 15 bases lay in between. This CDR3 is built from 15 residues.

This chain uses TRBV27 with TRBJ2-7; D is uncertain. Per germline, CDR1 MNHEY and CDR2 SMNVEV (reference sequence). V was shortened by 1 base and J by 0 bases, with 10 bases between the two germline ends. The length of the CDR3 is 15 residues. The CDR3 loop is CASSLYPGISYEQYF. The CDR3 DNA follows: TGTGCCAGCAGTTTATATCCGGGTATCTCCTACGAGCAGTACTTC.

This chain joins TRBV29-1 and TRBJ1-2; 8 positions agree with TRBD1. V trimming: 2 bases; J trimming: 0 bases; junction bases outside the gene matches: 5. The CDR3 extends over 15 amino acids. Germline CDR1 reads SQVTM; CDR2 reads ANQGSEA. CDR3 coding DNA: TGCAGCGTTGAATCGGACAGGGACCCTAACTATGGCTACACCTTC. Amino acids: CSVESDRDPNYGYTF.

The V call is TRBV14, the J call TRBJ2-5, with 9 bases matching TRBD2. J gave up 6 bases and V 4 bases, and 15 bases lay outside the gene matches. The germline V gene encodes CDR1 SGHDN and CDR2 FVKESK. The CDR3 contains 17 residues. The CDR3 DNA follows: TGTGCCAGCAGCCCCGGGGAGGGGCGGGGGGGCCTGAAGACCCAGTACTTC. It is translated as CASSPGEGRGGLKTQYF.

The chain has TRBV30 and TRBJ2-7; TRBD1 agrees at 9 bases. The CDR3 extends over 18 amino acids. Germline V CDR1 and CDR2: GTSNPN, SVGIG (reference sequence). The J segment lost 4 bases and the V segment lost 1 base, leaving 17 bases of the junction unmatched. The CDR3 here is CAWSGPTPPGQGVYEQYF. The CDR3 DNA is TGTGCCTGGAGTGGGCCTACGCCCCCGGGACAGGGTGTTTACGAGCAGTACTTC.

J is TRBJ1-5 and V is TRBV6-2 or TRBV6-3; TRBD1 is a possible D gene (5 bases). The germline gives CDR1 MNHEY, CDR2 SVGEGT. Trimming pared 2 bases from V and 8 bases from J, leaving 16 bases between. The CDR3 consists of 15 residues. The CDR3, as DNA: TGTGCCAGCAGTTACGCCAGGGTGATAGAGGAGCCCCAGCATTTT. Translation gives CASSYARVIEEPQHF.

This chain links TRBV28 with TRBJ1-5; TRBD1 aligns across 7 bases. The CDR3 extends over 14 amino acids. The V segment lost 3 bases and the J segment 7 bases; nucleotides outside the gene matches: 6. Germline V CDR1 and CDR2: MDHEN, SYDVKM. The CDR3 region has the DNA TGTGCCAGCAGTTTGACAGGGACGGGGCAGCCCCAGCATTTT. This translates into CASSLTGTGQPQHF.

V and J are TRBV24-1 and TRBJ2-5; a possible D gene is TRBD1 (5 bases). V lost 4 bases, J lost 5 bases, and 10 bases lay in between. The V gene's germline CDR1 is KGHDR and CDR2 SFDVKD. The CDR3 spans 13 residues. This chain's CDR3 is CATSEVSGETQYF. The CDR3 bases are TGTGCCACCAGTGAAGTATCAGGGGAGACCCAGTACTTC.

V usage is TRBV29-1 and J usage is TRBJ1-2; D is possibly TRBD1 (5 bases). V lost 7 bases to trimming and J lost 2 bases, with 8 bases between them. The CDR3 length is 11 residues. Germline CDR1 is SQVTM and CDR2 is ANQGSEA. DNA for the CDR3: TGCAGCGACCGACAGAACTATGGCTACACCTTC. Translation gives CSDRQNYGYTF.

This chain links TRBV29-1 with TRBJ2-7; TRBD1 is a possible D gene (5 bases). Germline V gene lookup returns CDR1 SQVTM and CDR2 ANQGSEA. The CDR3 spans 14 residues. The V gene lost 0 bases and the J gene lost 5 bases, with 14 bases spanning the gap. The CDR3 region is CSVEEEGVYNEQYF. DNA for the CDR3: TGCAGCGTTGAAGAGGAAGGGGTTTACAACGAGCAGTACTTC.

To note about this clone: An end of the junction differs from the germline gene, which may be a read error. The genes are TRBV7-7 and TRBJ2-5, with 7 nucleotides matching TRBD1. The CDR3 has 14 amino acids. Germline V gene sequence: CDR1 SSHAT, CDR2 FNYEAQ (reference sequence). The CDR3 loop is CASSPGTAQETQYF. CDR3 DNA sequence: TGTGCTAGCAGCCCGGGGACAGCTCAAGAGACCCAGTACTTC.

This clone was found once. The J gene is TRBJ1-5, the V gene TRBV28; D unclear. CDR3 length equals 14 residues. Trimming removed 7 bases from V and 2 bases from J, with 12 bases in between. Germline V gene sequence: CDR1 MDHEN, CDR2 SYDVKM. CDR3 DNA sequence: TGTGCCAGCATACTGACATGGGGCAATCAGCCCCAGCATTTT. The encoded protein is CASILTWGNQPQHF.

This clone was detected a few times. The genes are TRBV2 and TRBJ2-3, with 12 bases lining up with TRBD2. The CDR3 runs 15 residues. Germline V gene lookup returns CDR1 SNHLY and CDR2 FYNNEI. With V trimmed by 7 bases and J by 13 bases, 15 bases remained unmatched. CDR3 in amino acids: CASTYLTSGGPGKYF. The CDR3 DNA sequence: TGTGCCAGCACCTATTTGACTAGCGGGGGTCCTGGGAAGTATTTT.

The chain joins TRBV7-9 to TRBJ1-5; D is unresolved. The CDR3 extends over 14 amino acids. V was clipped by 3 bases and J by 4 bases, with 10 bases between them. The germline V gene has CDR1 SEHNR and CDR2 FQNEAQ (reference sequence). The CDR3: CASSFEGTNQPQHF. The CDR3 DNA reads TGTGCCAGCAGCTTTGAGGGAACGAATCAGCCCCAGCATTTT.

J is TRBJ1-2 and V is TRBV6-5; TRBD1 might be the D (5 bases). Trimming cost V 2 bases and J 1 base, with 11 bases left between them. This CDR3 comprises 15 residues. From germline, CDR1 is MNHEY and CDR2 SVGAGI. The DNA of the CDR3 is TGTGCCAGCAGTTACGGGCAGGGAAGTAACTATGGCTACACCTTC. Translation: CASSYGQGSNYGYTF.

This sequence joins TRBV11-2 and TRBJ2-7, with 9 nucleotides matching TRBD2. This CDR3 region has 15 residues. Trimming cost V 4 bases and J 2 bases; bases outside gene matches: 6. The germline V gene has CDR1 SGHAT and CDR2 FQNNGV. CDR3 sequence (DNA): TGTGCCAGCAGCTCTAGTTCTAGCGGGACCTACGAGCAGTACTTC. Translation gives CASSSSSSGTYEQYF.

The V and J genes are TRBV5-1 and TRBJ2-6; the D is unclear. Per germline, CDR1 SGHRS and CDR2 YFSETQ. The germline V and J ends were trimmed by 3 bases and 0 bases, with 13 bases remaining between them. This CDR3 contains 17 residues. The CDR3 sequence: CASSSSTGFSGANVLTF. CDR3 DNA sequence: TGCGCCAGCAGCTCATCGACGGGTTTCTCTGGGGCCAACGTCCTGACTTTC. Based on the CDR3 plus reference TRBV5-1 and TRBJ2-6, the full variable domain is KAGVTQTPRYLIKTRGQQVTLSCSPISGHRSVSWYQQTPGQGLQFLFEYFSETQRNKGNFPGRFSGRQFSNSRSEMNVSTLELGDSALYLCASSSSTGFSGANVLTFGAGSRLTVL.

The chain combines TRBV30 with TRBJ2-6; 9 bases fit TRBD1. The J segment lost 2 bases and the V segment lost 8 bases, leaving 10 bases of the junction unmatched. This CDR3 has 16 amino acids. Germline V CDR1 and CDR2: GTSNPN, SVGIG (reference sequence). DNA for the CDR3: TGTGCCGGAACAGGGGGCGCTAGGACTGGGGCCAACGTCCTGACTTTC. Its protein is CAGTGGARTGANVLTF.

The rearrangement uses TRBV19 and TRBJ1-1; tentative D call: TRBD1 (6 bases). Germline assignment: CDR1 LNHDA and CDR2 SQIVND (reference sequence). V lost 9 bases and J 0 bases, leaving 14 bases between the germline ends. The CDR3 runs to 14 residues. In DNA, the CDR3 is TGTGCCAGCGTACTACAGGGACTGAACACTGAAGCTTTCTTT. It encodes CASVLQGLNTEAFF.

In this sample, this clone turned up once. The chain combines TRBV5-1 with TRBJ2-5, with a weak D call TRBD1 (6 bases). The CDR3 runs to 15 residues. Germline V lookup: CDR1 SGHRS, CDR2 YFSETQ. V lost 4 bases and J lost 2, with 15 bases in between. CDR3 loop: CASSGSGTPQETQYF. CDR3 sequence (DNA): TGCGCCAGCAGCGGCTCAGGGACACCTCAAGAGACCCAGTACTTC.